This T cell receptor beta chain was sequenced during a study of blood T cell repertoires in COVID-19. V lost 4 bases and J 3 bases, leaving 10 bases between the germline ends. The CDR3 is made up of 13 amino acids. The germline CDR1 and CDR2 sequences are KGHSH and LQKENI. The method was immunoSEQ multiplex PCR; TCRdb's version includes in-frame clones alone and lacks a portion of them. Of some 150,000 clones in the sample, about 83% were seen once. The rearrangement joins TRBV18 to TRBJ2-7; tentative D call: TRBD1 (5 bases). Sequencing input: peripheral blood. The receptor was isolated from a woman aged 80 or older with acute or convalescent COVID-19. Here the CDR3 DNA reads TGTGCCAGCTCACTGACGACAGACTACGAGCAGTACTTC. Its translation: CASSLTTDYEQYF.